This is a list of T cell receptor beta chains from one sample in a study of T cell changes during pregnancy in multiple sclerosis. Assay: immunoSEQ multiplex PCR; the TCRdb copy retains only in-frame clones and omits some. The sample consists of approximately 73,000 clones, approximately 90% of them appearing once. Specimen: CD4+ T cells from peripheral blood mononuclear cells, collected before pregnancy. These receptors were taken from a female donor with multiple sclerosis, enrolled in a pregnancy study. Both conserved end residues are part of each CDR3. Each record gives: V gene, D gene, clone size, J gene, CDR3 protein, CDR3 DNA. D genes are given only for firm matches. Clone size is shown for a subset of rows, as once, few, many or a class of expanded clone.

V gene: TRBV7-9; D gene: .; clone size: .; J gene: TRBJ1-1; CDR3 protein: CASSFSTPYSTREAFF; CDR3 DNA: TGTGCCAGCAGCTTTAGTACCCCCTATTCAACCAGGGAAGCTTTCTTT
V gene: TRBV19; D gene: .; clone size: .; J gene: TRBJ2-5; CDR3 protein: CASSAGFEETQYF; CDR3 DNA: TGTGCCAGTAGTGCAGGGTTTGAAGAGACCCAGTACTTC
V gene: TRBV6-5; D gene: .; clone size: .; J gene: TRBJ1-2; CDR3 protein: CASSYSKGDGYTF; CDR3 DNA: TGTGCCAGCAGTTACTCGAAGGGGGATGGCTACACCTTC
V gene: TRBV7-3; D gene: TRBD1; clone size: .; J gene: TRBJ2-7; CDR3 protein: CASSPRGGQGNTYEQYF; CDR3 DNA: TGTGCCAGCAGCCCCAGGGGGGGACAGGGGAATACCTACGAGCAGTACTTC
V gene: TRBV18; D gene: TRBD1; clone size: .; J gene: TRBJ1-2; CDR3 protein: CASSPSDRGQSYTF; CDR3 DNA: TGTGCCAGCTCACCATCGGACAGGGGGCAGAGCTACACCTTC
V gene: TRBV5-1; D gene: .; clone size: .; J gene: TRBJ1-1; CDR3 protein: CASSYERHLEAFF; CDR3 DNA: TGCGCCAGCAGCTACGAACGACATCTAGAAGCTTTCTTT
V gene: TRBV2; D gene: TRBD1; clone size: .; J gene: TRBJ1-1; CDR3 protein: CASSWTGGTEAFF; CDR3 DNA: TGTGCCAGCAGTTGGACAGGGGGCACTGAAGCTTTCTTT
V gene: TRBV28; D gene: TRBD1; clone size: once; J gene: TRBJ1-2; CDR3 protein: CASSVTGVADGYTF; CDR3 DNA: TGTGCCAGCAGTGTAACAGGGGTTGCGGATGGCTACACCTTC
V gene: TRBV5-1; D gene: .; clone size: .; J gene: TRBJ1-2; CDR3 protein: CASSLGTANYGYTF; CDR3 DNA: TGCGCCAGCAGCTTGGGGACAGCTAACTATGGCTACACCTTC
V gene: TRBV7-9; D gene: .; clone size: .; J gene: TRBJ1-4; CDR3 protein: CASSRTGWEANEKLFF; CDR3 DNA: TGTGCCAGCAGCCGCACAGGGTGGGAAGCTAATGAAAAACTGTTTTTT
V gene: TRBV30; D gene: TRBD1; clone size: .; J gene: TRBJ1-1; CDR3 protein: CAWSFSGQGNTEAFF; CDR3 DNA: TGTGCCTGGAGTTTCTCGGGACAGGGGAACACTGAAGCTTTCTTT
V gene: TRBV6-1; D gene: TRBD1; clone size: .; J gene: TRBJ2-5; CDR3 protein: CASSEALDRGQETQYF; CDR3 DNA: TGTGCCAGCAGTGAAGCTCTGGACAGGGGCCAAGAGACCCAGTACTTC
V gene: TRBV5-4; D gene: .; clone size: .; J gene: TRBJ2-4; CDR3 protein: CASSLAVGLAKNIQYF; CDR3 DNA: TGTGCCAGCAGCTTGGCCGTGGGACTAGCCAAAAACATTCAGTACTTC
V gene: TRBV4-1; D gene: TRBD2; clone size: .; J gene: TRBJ2-3; CDR3 protein: CASSQGGLAGGRRGMSTDTQYF; CDR3 DNA: TGCGCCAGCAGCCAAGGGGGACTAGCGGGAGGACGTCGTGGAATGAGCACAGATACGCAGTATTTT
V gene: TRBV6-6; D gene: TRBD1; clone size: .; J gene: TRBJ2-7; CDR3 protein: CASSYGGQVSGQYF; CDR3 DNA: TGTGCCAGCAGTTACGGGGGACAGGTATCTGGACAGTACTTC
V gene: TRBV7-9; D gene: TRBD1; clone size: .; J gene: TRBJ1-2; CDR3 protein: CASSSDRGYYGYTF; CDR3 DNA: TGTGCCAGCAGCTCGGACAGGGGGTACTATGGCTACACCTTC
V gene: TRBV21-1; D gene: .; clone size: .; J gene: TRBJ2-5; CDR3 protein: CASSKVGAGVQETQYF; CDR3 DNA: TGTGCCAGCAGCAAAGTTGGGGCAGGAGTCCAAGAGACCCAGTACTTC
V gene: TRBV30; D gene: .; clone size: .; J gene: TRBJ1-5; CDR3 protein: CAWRAPGGYSNQPQHF; CDR3 DNA: TGTGCCTGGAGGGCGCCCGGCGGCTATAGCAATCAGCCCCAGCATTTT